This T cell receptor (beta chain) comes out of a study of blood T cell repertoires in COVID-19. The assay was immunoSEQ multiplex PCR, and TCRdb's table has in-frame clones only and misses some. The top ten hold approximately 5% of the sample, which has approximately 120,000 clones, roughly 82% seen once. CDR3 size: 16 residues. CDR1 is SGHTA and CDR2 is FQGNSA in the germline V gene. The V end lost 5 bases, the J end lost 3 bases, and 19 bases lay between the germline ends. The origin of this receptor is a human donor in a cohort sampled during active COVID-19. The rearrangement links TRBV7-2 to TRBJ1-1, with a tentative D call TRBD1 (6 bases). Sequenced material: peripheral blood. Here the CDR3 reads CASSPRQDPVYTEAFF. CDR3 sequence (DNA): TGTGCCAGCAGCCCAAGACAGGATCCCGTTTACACTGAAGCTTTCTTT.